Listed below are T cell receptor beta chains from one sample, sequenced in a study of OX40 agonist ivuxolimab in advanced cancers. Data came from immunoSEQ multiplex PCR; TCRdb stores just in-frame clones and leaves some out. The data contain about 77,000 clones, over 70% of them singletons. The sequencing here drew on CD4+ or CD8+ T cells sorted from blood, taken in a trial of the OX40 agonist ivuxolimab. The receptors stem from an adult with an advanced solid tumor such as melanoma, head and neck, liver or kidney cancer. The CDR3 runs from the conserved cysteine through the conserved F or W. D genes are given only for firm matches. Not every row has a clone size; where given, it reads once, few, many or a size class.

14	TRBV11-2	TRBJ2-5	few	-	CASSPQGGQETQYF	TGTGCCAGCAGCCCCCAAGGAGGGCAAGAGACCCAGTACTTC
13	TRBV7-6	TRBJ2-7	-	-	CASSPNPTSEQYF	TGTGCCAGCAGCCCCAACCCGACCTCTGAGCAGTACTTC
16	TRBV30	TRBJ1-5	-	-	CAWSVQGRRVDQPQHF	TGTGCCTGGAGTGTTCAGGGTAGGAGGGTCGATCAGCCCCAGCATTTT
17	TRBV5-4	TRBJ2-1	-	TRBD2	CASSPAGTSVPTNEQFF	TGTGCCAGCAGCCCGGCCGGGACTAGCGTTCCTACAAATGAGCAGTTCTTC
14	TRBV30	TRBJ1-3	-	-	CAWSGGRVVNTIYF	TGTGCCTGGAGTGGGGGCAGGGTGGTAAACACCATATATTTT
14	TRBV15	TRBJ2-7	-	TRBD1	CATSRDQGDYEQYF	TGTGCCACCAGCAGAGACCAGGGGGACTACGAGCAGTACTTC
13	TRBV6-5	TRBJ2-7	-	-	CASSYGPLQRRYF	TGTGCCAGCAGTTATGGGCCGCTTCAGAGGAGGTACTTC
15	TRBV6-1	TRBJ2-7	-	-	CASTQGRSNLYEQYF	TGTGCCAGCACCCAGGGGAGGTCGAACCTCTACGAGCAGTACTTC
13	TRBV7-3	TRBJ2-2	-	-	CASSLTGPGELFF	TGTGCCAGCAGCTTAACTGGACCCGGGGAGCTGTTTTTT
15	TRBV18	TRBJ2-1	-	-	CASSPQGTAYNEQFF	TGTGCCAGCTCACCTCAAGGAACAGCTTACAATGAGCAGTTCTTC
16	TRBV19	TRBJ2-5	-	TRBD1	CASSIGTGRWEETQYF	TGTGCCAGTAGTATAGGGACAGGGAGGTGGGAAGAGACCCAGTACTTC
14	TRBV6-6	TRBJ1-5	-	-	CASSSLYSNQPQHF	TGTGCCAGCAGTTCACTATATAGCAATCAGCCCCAGCATTTT
14	TRBV19	TRBJ2-7	-	-	CASSLGPTGIEQYF	TGTGCCAGTAGCCTGGGGCCCACAGGGATCGAGCAGTACTTC
17	TRBV5-1	TRBJ2-6	-	-	CASSLVYRTSGANVLTF	TGCGCCAGCAGCTTGGTGTACAGGACCTCTGGGGCCAACGTCCTGACTTTC
15	TRBV7-3	TRBJ1-2	-	TRBD1	CASSPRTGDTYGYTF	TGTGCCAGCAGCCCTCGGACAGGGGACACCTATGGCTACACCTTC
11	TRBV30	TRBJ1-2	-	-	CAWSGNYGYTF	TGTGCCTGGTCAGGGAACTATGGCTACACCTTC
14	TRBV6-6	TRBJ1-5	once	-	CASSLTEFNQPQHF	TGTGCCAGCAGTTTGACAGAATTCAATCAGCCCCAGCATTTT
12	TRBV6-5	TRBJ1-4	medium-sized	TRBD1	CASGQGNEKLFF	TGTGCCAGCGGACAGGGAAATGAAAAACTGTTTTTT
14	TRBV11-3	TRBJ2-5	-	-	CASSSSGSSVTQYF	TGTGCCAGCAGCTCTTCCGGGTCCTCGGTGACCCAGTACTTC
13	TRBV2	TRBJ1-3	-	-	CASSTVPGNTIYF	TGTGCCAGCTCGACAGTCCCTGGAAACACCATATATTTT
13	TRBV5-4	TRBJ2-7	-	-	CASSLRPTYEQYF	TGTGCCAGCAGCTTGCGACCAACCTACGAGCAGTACTTC
11	TRBV7-8	TRBJ2-3	-	-	CASSFSDTQYF	TGTGCCAGCAGCTTCTCAGATACGCAGTATTTT
13	TRBV2	TRBJ2-7	-	-	CASNRREDYEQYF	TGTGCCAGCAATCGCCGGGAAGACTACGAGCAGTACTTC
14	TRBV7-8	TRBJ2-5	-	-	CASSWGTPQGTQYF	TGTGCCAGCAGCTGGGGGACTCCTCAGGGGACCCAGTACTTC